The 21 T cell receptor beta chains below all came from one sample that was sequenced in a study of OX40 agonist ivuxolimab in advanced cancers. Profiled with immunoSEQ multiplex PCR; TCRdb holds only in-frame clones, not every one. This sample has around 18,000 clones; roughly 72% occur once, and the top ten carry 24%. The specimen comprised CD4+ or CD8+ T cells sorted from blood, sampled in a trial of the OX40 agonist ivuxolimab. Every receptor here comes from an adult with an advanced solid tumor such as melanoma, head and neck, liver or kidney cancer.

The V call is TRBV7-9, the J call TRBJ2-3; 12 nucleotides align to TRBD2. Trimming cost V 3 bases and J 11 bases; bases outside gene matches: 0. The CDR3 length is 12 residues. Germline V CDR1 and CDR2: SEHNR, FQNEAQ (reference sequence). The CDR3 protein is CASSLGLAGQYF. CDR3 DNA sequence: TGTGCCAGCAGCTTGGGACTAGCGGGGCAGTATTTT.

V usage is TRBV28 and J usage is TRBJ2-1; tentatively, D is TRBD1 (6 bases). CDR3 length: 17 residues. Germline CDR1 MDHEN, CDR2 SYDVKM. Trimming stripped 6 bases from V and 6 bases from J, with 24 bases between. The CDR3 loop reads CASRQGTIGQKLNEQFF. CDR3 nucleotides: TGTGCCAGCAGACAGGGCACGATCGGACAGAAGCTCAATGAGCAGTTCTTC. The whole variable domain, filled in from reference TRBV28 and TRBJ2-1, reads DVKVTQSSRYLVKRTGEKVFLECVQDMDHENMFWYRQDPGLGLRLIYFSYDVKMKEKGDIPEGYSVSREKKERFSLILESASTNQTSMYLCASRQGTIGQKLNEQFFGPGTRLTVL.

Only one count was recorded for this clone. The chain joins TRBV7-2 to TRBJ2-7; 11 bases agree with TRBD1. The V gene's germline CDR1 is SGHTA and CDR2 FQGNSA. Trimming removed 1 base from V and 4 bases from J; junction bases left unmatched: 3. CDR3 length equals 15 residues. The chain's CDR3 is CASSLVGQGGYEQYF. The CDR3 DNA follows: TGTGCCAGCAGCTTAGTGGGACAGGGGGGGTACGAGCAGTACTTC.

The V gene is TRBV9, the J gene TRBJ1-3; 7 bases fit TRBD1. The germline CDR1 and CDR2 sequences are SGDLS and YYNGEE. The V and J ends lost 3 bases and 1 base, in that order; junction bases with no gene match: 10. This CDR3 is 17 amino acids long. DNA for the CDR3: TGTGCCAGCAGCGATGCATTACAGGGGAGGTCTGGAAACACCATATATTTT. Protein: CASSDALQGRSGNTIYF.

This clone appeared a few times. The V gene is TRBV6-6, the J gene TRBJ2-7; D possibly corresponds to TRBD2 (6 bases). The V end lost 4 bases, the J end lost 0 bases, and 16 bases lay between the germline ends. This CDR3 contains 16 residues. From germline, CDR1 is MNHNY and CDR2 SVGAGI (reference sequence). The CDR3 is CASSLWGDSSSYEQYF. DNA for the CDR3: TGTGCCAGCAGTTTGTGGGGGGACTCCAGCTCCTACGAGCAGTACTTC.

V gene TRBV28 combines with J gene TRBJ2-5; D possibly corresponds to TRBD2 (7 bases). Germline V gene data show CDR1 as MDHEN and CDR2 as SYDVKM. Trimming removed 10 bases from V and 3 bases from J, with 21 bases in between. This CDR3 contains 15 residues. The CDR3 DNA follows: TGTGCCACCACGGAGGGGGGGGTCCGCAAAGAGACCCAGTACTTC. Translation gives CATTEGGVRKETQYF.

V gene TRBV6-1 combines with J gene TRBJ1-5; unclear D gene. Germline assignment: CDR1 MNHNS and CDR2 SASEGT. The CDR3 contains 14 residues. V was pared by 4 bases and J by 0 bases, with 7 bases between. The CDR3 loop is CASSAGYSNQPQHF. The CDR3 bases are TGTGCCAGCAGTGCTGGGTATAGCAATCAGCCCCAGCATTTT.

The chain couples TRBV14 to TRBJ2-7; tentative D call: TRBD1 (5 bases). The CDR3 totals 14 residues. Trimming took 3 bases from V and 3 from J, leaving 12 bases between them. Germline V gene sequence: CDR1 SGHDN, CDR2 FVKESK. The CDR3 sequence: CASSHPWTSYEQYF. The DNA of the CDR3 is TGTGCCAGCAGCCACCCCTGGACAAGCTACGAGCAGTACTTC. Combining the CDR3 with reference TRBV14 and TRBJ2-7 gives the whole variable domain EAGVTQFPSHSVIEKGQTVTLRCDPISGHDNLYWYRRVMGKEIKFLLHFVKESKQDESGMPNNRFLAERTGGTYSTLKVQPAELEDSGVYFCASSHPWTSYEQYFGPGTRLTVT.

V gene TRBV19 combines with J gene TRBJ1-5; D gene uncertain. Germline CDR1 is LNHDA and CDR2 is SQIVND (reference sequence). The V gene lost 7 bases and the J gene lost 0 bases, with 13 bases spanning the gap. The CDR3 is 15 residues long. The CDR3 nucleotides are TGTGCCAGTATTCCGGACGGGTATAGCAATCAGCCCCAGCATTTT. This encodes CASIPDGYSNQPQHF.

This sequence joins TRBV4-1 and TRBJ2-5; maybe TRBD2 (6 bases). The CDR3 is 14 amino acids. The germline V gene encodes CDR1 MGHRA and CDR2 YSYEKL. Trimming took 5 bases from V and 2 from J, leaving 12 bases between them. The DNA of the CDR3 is TGCGCCAGCAGCTTGGGACTGGGGCAAGAGACCCAGTACTTC. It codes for CASSLGLGQETQYF.

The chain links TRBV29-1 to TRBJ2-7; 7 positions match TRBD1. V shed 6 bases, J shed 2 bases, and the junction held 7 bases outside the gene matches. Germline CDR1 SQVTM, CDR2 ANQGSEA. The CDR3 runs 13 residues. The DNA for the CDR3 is TGCAGCGTGCCCAGACAGGGAACCTACGAGCAGTACTTC. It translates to CSVPRQGTYEQYF.

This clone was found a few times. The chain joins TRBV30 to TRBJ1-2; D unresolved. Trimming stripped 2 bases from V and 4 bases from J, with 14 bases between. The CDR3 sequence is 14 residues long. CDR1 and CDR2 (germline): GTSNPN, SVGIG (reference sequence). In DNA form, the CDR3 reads TGTGCCTGGAGTAATGCAGGTCCCTTCTATGGCTACACCTTC. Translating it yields CAWSNAGPFYGYTF.

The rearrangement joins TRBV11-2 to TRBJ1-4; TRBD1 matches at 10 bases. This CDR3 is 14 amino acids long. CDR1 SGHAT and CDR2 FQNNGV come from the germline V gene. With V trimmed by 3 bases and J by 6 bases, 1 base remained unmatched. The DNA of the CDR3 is TGTGCCAGCAGCTTGACAGGGGGCGATGAAAAACTGTTTTTT. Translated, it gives CASSLTGGDEKLFF.

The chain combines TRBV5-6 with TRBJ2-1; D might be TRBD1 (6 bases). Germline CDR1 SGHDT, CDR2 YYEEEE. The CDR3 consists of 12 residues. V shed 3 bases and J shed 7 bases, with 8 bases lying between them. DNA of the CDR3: TGTGCCAGCAGCTGGACAGTTAATGAGCAGTTCTTC. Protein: CASSWTVNEQFF.

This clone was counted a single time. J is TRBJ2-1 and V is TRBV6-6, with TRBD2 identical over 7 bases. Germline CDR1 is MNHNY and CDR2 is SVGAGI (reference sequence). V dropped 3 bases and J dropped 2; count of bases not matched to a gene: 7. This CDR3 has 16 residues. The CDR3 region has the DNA TGTGCCAGCAGTTATCTCCCTAGCGGCCCCTACAATGAGCAGTTCTTC. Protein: CASSYLPSGPYNEQFF.

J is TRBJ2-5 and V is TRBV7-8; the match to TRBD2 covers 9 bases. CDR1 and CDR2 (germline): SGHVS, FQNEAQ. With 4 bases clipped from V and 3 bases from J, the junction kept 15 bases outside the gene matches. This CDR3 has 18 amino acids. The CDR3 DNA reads TGTGCCAGCAGCTCATCAGGGGGACTAGCCTTTTTTGAAGAGACCCAGTACTTC. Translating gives CASSSSGGLAFFEETQYF.

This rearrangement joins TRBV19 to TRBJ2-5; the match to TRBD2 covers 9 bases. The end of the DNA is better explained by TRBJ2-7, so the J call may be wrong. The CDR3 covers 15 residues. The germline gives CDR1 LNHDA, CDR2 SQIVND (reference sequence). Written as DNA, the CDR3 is TGTGCCAGTAGTATACCAGCGGGGGGCTCCTACGAGCAGTACTTC. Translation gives CASSIPAGGSYEQYF.

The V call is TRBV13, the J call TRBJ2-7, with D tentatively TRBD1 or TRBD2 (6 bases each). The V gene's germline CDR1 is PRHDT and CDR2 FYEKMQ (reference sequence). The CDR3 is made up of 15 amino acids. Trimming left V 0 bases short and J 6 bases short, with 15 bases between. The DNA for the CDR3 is TGTGCCAGCAGCTTAGGCCGGGGGCCCCAACTCGAGCAGTACTTC. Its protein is CASSLGRGPQLEQYF.

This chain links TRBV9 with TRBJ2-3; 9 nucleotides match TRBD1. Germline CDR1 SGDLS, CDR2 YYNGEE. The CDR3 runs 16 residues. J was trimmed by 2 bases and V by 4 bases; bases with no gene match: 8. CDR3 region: CASSSWTGAYTDTQYF. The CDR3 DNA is TGTGCCAGCAGCTCCTGGACAGGGGCCTACACAGATACGCAGTATTTT. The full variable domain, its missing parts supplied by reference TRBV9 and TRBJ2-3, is DSGVTQTPKHLITATGQRVTLRCSPRSGDLSVYWYQQSLDQGLQFLIQYYNGEERAKGNILERFSAQQFPDLHSELNLSSLELGDSALYFCASSSWTGAYTDTQYFGPGTRLTVL.

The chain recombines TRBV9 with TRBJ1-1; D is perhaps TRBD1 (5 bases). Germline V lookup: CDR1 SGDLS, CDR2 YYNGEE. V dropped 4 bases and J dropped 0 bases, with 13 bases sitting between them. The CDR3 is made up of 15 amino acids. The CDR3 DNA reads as TGTGCCAGCAGCTTAACAGGTGTCATGAACACTGAAGCTTTCTTT. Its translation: CASSLTGVMNTEAFF.

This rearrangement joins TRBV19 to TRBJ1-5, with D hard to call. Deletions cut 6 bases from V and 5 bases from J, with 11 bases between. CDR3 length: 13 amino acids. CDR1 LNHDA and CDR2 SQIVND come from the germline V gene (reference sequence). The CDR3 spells CASSQTEYQPQHF. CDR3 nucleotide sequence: TGTGCCAGTAGCCAGACCGAGTATCAGCCCCAGCATTTT.